A single sample is the source of the 32 T cell receptor beta chains below, sequenced in a study of glioma-infiltrating T cells. Amplification of TCR alpha and beta CDR3 regions from RNA used iRepertoire nested multiplex PCR. MiXCR, run by TCRdb on the multiplex PCR reads, gives a single entry per CDR3 protein. The sample gives around 180,000 distinct CDR3 sequences, more than 35% of which show up once; around 5.3% is in the top ten. The sample taken for sequencing was glioma tissue, nonneoplastic brain tissue, or PBMCs (not recorded which). Every receptor here comes from a human donor with low-grade glioma or glioblastoma, undergoing nonglioma brain surgery, or in good health (not recorded which).

In regard to this clonotype: Just one base apart from a much larger clone, this may be a read error. The missing conserved phenylalanine or tryptophan at the end of this CDR3 makes a read error likely. This chain links TRBV20-1 with TRBJ2-5, with TRBD1 identical over 7 bases. CDR1 is DFQATT, CDR2 SNEGSKA, per germline (reference sequence). The V segment lost 8 bases and the J segment 2 bases; nucleotides outside the gene matches: 5. This CDR3 is 12 amino acids long. The CDR3 DNA follows: TGCAGTAGCACAGGGGAACAAGAGACCCAGTACCTC. It translates to CSSTGEQETQYL.

This rearrangement joins TRBV2 to TRBJ1-2; 9 positions match TRBD1. Trimming at V came to 6 bases and at J to 0 bases, leaving 5 bases not matched to a gene. The CDR3 has 15 residues. Germline V gene lookup returns CDR1 SNHLY and CDR2 FYNNEI. CDR3 DNA sequence: TGTGCCAGCAGCCCGGGACAGGGACCTAACTATGGCTACACCTTC. Its protein is CASSPGQGPNYGYTF.

This clonotype was picked up a small number of times. At one of its ends the junction is not consistent with the germline gene, which may arise from a read error. This chain links TRBV5-1 with TRBJ2-3; maybe TRBD1 (6 bases). The CDR3 runs to 16 residues. Germline CDR1 SGHRS, CDR2 YFSETQ. CDR3 in DNA: TGCGCCAGCAGCCCCGCAGGGGTTTCCAGCACAAATACGCAGTATTTT. Its protein product is CASSPAGVSSTNTQYF.

The rearrangement uses TRBV28 and TRBJ2-1, with unresolved D. V shed 4 bases and J shed 7 bases, with 29 bases lying between them. The CDR3 spans 19 residues. Germline CDR1 is MDHEN and CDR2 is SYDVKM. The CDR3 region is CASSYTRLAPDLRWNEQFF. The CDR3 DNA follows: TGTGCCAGCAGTTACACCCGGTTAGCCCCCGATCTACGGTGGAATGAGCAGTTCTTC.

This clonotype has more than one count but fewer than ten. V is TRBV7-8 and J is TRBJ2-7, with a possible D match to TRBD2 (5 bases). The CDR3 contains 15 residues. Germline CDR1 is SGHVS and CDR2 is FQNEAQ. V gave up 2 bases and J gave up 7 bases, with 18 bases separating them. CDR3 amino acids: CASSLFGSSTGEQYF. Here the CDR3 DNA reads TGTGCCAGCAGCTTATTTGGCTCGTCTACGGGAGAGCAGTACTTC.

This clonotype was seen ten or more times. The chain employs TRBV20-1 and TRBJ2-3; D call uncertain. The CDR3 covers 13 residues. CDR1 DFQATT and CDR2 SNEGSKA come from the germline V gene (reference sequence). V lost 2 bases and J 6 bases, leaving 12 bases between the germline ends. The CDR3: CSARSTSGDTQYF. CDR3 in DNA: TGCAGTGCTAGAAGTACTTCTGGGGATACGCAGTATTTT.

The rearrangement uses TRBV10-3 and TRBJ2-1; 8 bases are shared with TRBD2. Germline values: CDR1 ENHRY, CDR2 SYGVKD. This CDR3 contains 16 residues. The J segment lost 0 bases and the V segment lost 7 bases, leaving 8 bases of the junction unmatched. CDR3 nucleotides: TGTGCCATCACCGAAACTAGCGGCCCCTCCTACAATGAGCAGTTCTTC. This encodes CAITETSGPSYNEQFF.

A note on this clonotype: A much larger clone lies one base from this, so it may be a read error. The chain carries TRBV2 and TRBJ2-1; D uncertain. CDR3 length: 15 residues. CDR1 SNHLY and CDR2 FYNNEI come from the germline V gene. CDR3 sequence (DNA): TGTGCCAGCATGACCGTGAGGAGCGATCACAATGAGAAGTTCTTC. Protein product: CASMTVRSDHNEKFF.

This clonotype was seen a handful of times. A much larger clonotype is one base distant, so this may be a read error. This chain joins TRBV25-1 and TRBJ2-7, with 9 nucleotides matching TRBD2. After removal of 3 bases from V and 3 bases from J, the junction contained 6 bases not matched to a gene. This CDR3 comprises 15 residues. CDR1 and CDR2 (germline): MGHDK, SYGVNS. DNA of the CDR3: TGTGCCAGCAGTGATTCTAGCGGGGTCATCTACGAGCAGTACTTC. Amino acid sequence: CASSDSSGVIYEQYF.

This clonotype was found many times. J is TRBJ2-3 and V is TRBV28; D is possibly TRBD1 (7 bases). CDR3 length: 15 amino acids. The germline V gene encodes CDR1 MDHEN and CDR2 SYDVKM. Trimming removed 6 bases at V and 2 bases at J, with 15 bases between. The CDR3: CASRDNRGLTDTQYF. CDR3 nucleotide sequence: TGTGCCAGCAGAGATAACAGGGGACTCACAGATACGCAGTATTTT.

In its sample, this clonotype was seen a few times. This chain connects TRBV19 to TRBJ2-3; 8 nucleotides line up with TRBD1. Germline V CDR1 and CDR2: LNHDA, SQIVND (reference sequence). J was trimmed by 6 bases and V by 2 bases; bases with no gene match: 10. The length of the CDR3 is 16 residues. The CDR3 protein is CASSIFGTGITDTQYF. The CDR3 DNA sequence: TGTGCCAGTAGTATATTCGGGACAGGTATTACGGATACGCAGTATTTT.

As concerns this clonotype: A much bigger clone sits one base away, suggesting this may be a read error. J is TRBJ2-3 and V is TRBV24-1, with D perhaps matching TRBD2 (6 bases). The CDR3 is made up of 16 amino acids. Germline V lookup: CDR1 KGHDR, CDR2 SFDVKD. CDR3 in amino acids: CATGDLKAGFTDTQYF. For the CDR3, the DNA is TGTGCCACCGGTGATTTGAAGGCGGGATTCACAGATACGCAGTATTTT.

The rearrangement uses TRBV12-5 and TRBJ1-6; D remains ambiguous. The length of the CDR3 is 13 residues. The ends were cut back, 5 bases at V and 9 bases at J, with 11 bases in the middle. Germline V lookup: CDR1 LGHNT, CDR2 FRNRAP. Here the CDR3 DNA reads TGTGCTAGTGGTACAGCTGACGGTTCACCCCTCCACTTT. This gives the protein CASGTADGSPLHF.

The V gene is TRBV20-1, the J gene TRBJ1-5, with D unclear. The V and J ends lost 5 bases and 5 bases respectively, with 10 bases between them. The germline V gene encodes CDR1 DFQATT and CDR2 SNEGSKA (reference sequence). CDR3 length: 12 residues. The CDR3 coding sequence is TGCAGTGCTGGTAACAGCGATCAGCCCCAGCATTTT. Protein: CSAGNSDQPQHF.

This clonotype was seen more than once but under ten times. V and J are TRBV2 and TRBJ1-3; D is perhaps TRBD1 (5 bases). Germline V CDR1 and CDR2: SNHLY, FYNNEI. Trimming removed 5 bases from V and 0 bases from J, with 8 bases in between. The CDR3 sequence is 14 residues long. The chain's CDR3 is CASSTGDSGNTIYF. The CDR3 DNA is TGTGCCAGCAGTACAGGAGACTCTGGAAACACCATATATTTT.

The V call is TRBV24-1, the J call TRBJ2-2, with TRBD1 as a possible D gene (6 bases). Germline V gives CDR1 KGHDR, CDR2 SFDVKD. This CDR3 is 16 amino acids long. The germline V and J ends were trimmed by 1 base and 1 base, with 9 bases remaining between them. The CDR3 DNA reads TGTGCCACCAGTGATTTAAAACAGGGGAACACCGGGGAGCTGTTTTTT. It specifies CATSDLKQGNTGELFF.

Comments on this clonotype: An end of the junction differs from the germline gene, which may be a read error. The chain uses TRBV19 and TRBJ1-1, with TRBD1 as a possible D gene (5 bases). CDR1 and CDR2 from the germline V gene are LNHDA and SQIVND (reference sequence). The CDR3 has 15 amino acids. The CDR3 nucleotides read TGTGCCAGTAGCATTATTCCGACAGCAAACACTGAAGATTTCTTT. Its protein product is CASSIIPTANTEDFF.

Notes on this clonotype: This may arise from a read error, as a much more abundant clone is one base away. J is TRBJ2-1 and V is TRBV2; D is uncertain. Germline CDR1 is SNHLY and CDR2 is FYNNEI. This CDR3 has 14 residues. CDR3: CARSEVSTYNEQFF. In DNA form, the CDR3 reads TGTGCCAGAAGTGAAGTCAGCACCTACAATGAGCAGTTCTTC.

The chain combines TRBV28 with TRBJ2-3; D unclear. Trimming took off 6 bases at V and 3 bases at J, with 7 bases between the two ends. From germline, CDR1 is MDHEN and CDR2 SYDVKM. The CDR3 covers 12 residues. The CDR3: CASRAKTDTQYF. The CDR3, as DNA: TGTGCCAGCAGGGCCAAGACAGATACGCAGTATTTT.

This clonotype appeared many times. The chain joins TRBV10-3 to TRBJ1-5; D possibly corresponds to TRBD1 (6 bases). Germline-derived CDR1 and CDR2 are ENHRY and SYGVKD. The CDR3 is 13 residues long. The V end lost 4 bases, the J end lost 4 bases, and 8 bases lay between the germline ends. The CDR3 DNA is TGTGCCATCAGTGCGCAGGGGAATCAGCCCCAGCATTTT. This encodes CAISAQGNQPQHF.

In its sample, this clonotype was seen a few times. V gene TRBV5-1 combines with J gene TRBJ2-3; no clear D gene. The CDR3 loop spans 12 amino acids. V dropped 5 bases and J dropped 1 base, with 5 bases sitting between them. Germline V gene lookup returns CDR1 SGHRS and CDR2 YFSETQ. The CDR3 sequence is CASRPGTDTQYF. The CDR3 coding sequence is TGCGCCAGCAGGCCGGGCACAGATACGCAGTATTTT.

This clonotype was seen ten or more times. The chain combines TRBV28 with TRBJ1-5; D may be TRBD1 (5 bases). Germline assignment: CDR1 MDHEN and CDR2 SYDVKM. This CDR3 contains 14 residues. V lost 1 base and J lost 7, with 11 bases in between. The CDR3 protein is CASSLSGFEQPQHF. The CDR3 bases are TGTGCCAGCAGTTTATCAGGGTTCGAACAGCCCCAGCATTTT.

This clonotype was found a few times. CDR3 sequence reads: CASSDLRSQETQYF. The DNA of the CDR3 is TGTGCCAGCAGTGACCTTCGGAGCCAAGAGACCCAGTACTTC. The chain employs TRBV6-4 and TRBJ2-5; D not certain. Trimming took off 2 bases at V and 1 base at J, with 8 bases between the two ends. The length of the CDR3 is 14 residues. Germline assignment: CDR1 MRHNA and CDR2 SNTAGT.

A note on this clonotype: This sequence may be a read error, since a much larger clone differs from it by one base. This chain links TRBV20-1 with TRBJ2-7; 9 nucleotides line up with TRBD2. Germline CDR1 reads DFQATT; CDR2 reads SNEGSKA (reference sequence). The CDR3 consists of 16 residues. The CDR3 DNA sequence: TGCAGTGCTAGACTCCCGGGGGCTAGCGGGATCTACAAGCAGTACTTC. The encoded protein is CSARLPGASGIYKQYF.

On this clonotype itself: This clone may be a read error of a much larger clone one base away. This chain uses TRBV24-1 with TRBJ2-1; TRBD2 matches at 14 bases. Looked up from germline, CDR1 is KGHDR and CDR2 is SFDVKD. The length of the CDR3 is 17 residues. With 9 bases clipped from V and 5 bases from J, the junction kept 11 bases outside the gene matches. CDR3 sequence (DNA): TGTGCCACCGGACGGCCGGGACTAGCGGGAGACCACAATGAGCAGTTCTTC. Amino acids: CATGRPGLAGDHNEQFF.

This chain uses TRBV20-1 with TRBJ2-7, with 9 bases that match TRBD2. The germline gives CDR1 DFQATT, CDR2 SNEGSKA (reference sequence). J lost 6 bases, V lost 4 bases, and 7 bases had no gene match. The CDR3 has 13 amino acids. Here the CDR3 DNA reads TGCAGTGCTACGCGAGGACTAGCGCGCGAGCAGTACTTC. This gives the protein CSATRGLAREQYF.

This clonotype was seen at least ten times. This chain connects TRBV28 to TRBJ2-3; D unresolved. Germline lookup yields CDR1 MDHEN and CDR2 SYDVKM. The CDR3 is made up of 15 amino acids. Trimming left V 6 bases short and J 1 base short, with 14 bases between. The CDR3 is CASSNLGAGTDTQYF. The CDR3 bases are TGTGCCAGCAGCAACTTGGGCGCGGGCACAGATACGCAGTATTTT. Based on the CDR3 plus reference TRBV28 and TRBJ2-3, the full variable domain is DVKVTQSSRYLVKRTGEKVFLECVQDMDHENMFWYRQDPGLGLRLIYFSYDVKMKEKGDIPEGYSVSREKKERFSLILESASTNQTSMYLCASSNLGAGTDTQYFGPGTRLTVL.

V is TRBV28 and J is TRBJ2-7, with D perhaps matching TRBD2 (5 bases). This CDR3 is built from 15 residues. Trimming removed 2 bases from V and 1 base from J, with 12 bases in between. Germline values: CDR1 MDHEN, CDR2 SYDVKM. The CDR3 region has the DNA TGTGCCAGCAGTTTAATGCCAGCGGATTCCTACGAGCAGTACTTC. Translating gives CASSLMPADSYEQYF.

This clonotype was seen many times. V and J are TRBV2 and TRBJ1-5, with D hard to call. Germline V gene sequence: CDR1 SNHLY, CDR2 FYNNEI. V shed 2 bases and J shed 0 bases, with 5 bases lying between them. This CDR3 has 14 amino acids. The CDR3, as DNA: TGTGCCAGCAGTGAATCTTCTAGCAATCAGCCCCAGCATTTT. It encodes CASSESSSNQPQHF.

At least ten counts were recorded for this clonotype. The V call is TRBV7-9, the J call TRBJ2-1; 8 nucleotides agree with TRBD2. The CDR3 runs 15 residues. Germline CDR1 reads SEHNR; CDR2 reads FQNEAQ (reference sequence). V trimming: 4 bases; J trimming: 9 bases; junction bases outside the gene matches: 11. The CDR3 DNA reads as TGTGCCAGCAGCTCTGGGACTAGGAGTTTTATTGAGCAGTTCTTC. Residues: CASSSGTRSFIEQFF.

The table lists this clonotype with a few counts. The chain combines TRBV5-1 with TRBJ1-2, with 7 bases that match TRBD1. CDR1 is SGHRS and CDR2 is YFSETQ in the germline V gene. The trim removed 2 bases at V and 4 bases at J, leaving 5 bases unmatched. CDR3 size: 14 residues. Written as DNA, the CDR3 is TGCGCCAGCAGCTTAGAAGGGACAGCCTATGGCTACACCTTC. It specifies CASSLEGTAYGYTF.

This clonotype has a count of ten or more. The CDR3 DNA follows: TGTGCCACCAGCAGAGGCGACAGGGATCGGGGCACAGATACGCAGTATTTT. Amino acids: CATSRGDRDRGTDTQYF. J is TRBJ2-3 and V is TRBV15; the match to TRBD1 covers 7 bases. Trimming at V came to 1 base and at J to 1 base, leaving 8 bases not matched to a gene. Per germline, CDR1 LNHNV and CDR2 YYDKDF (reference sequence). The CDR3 consists of 17 residues.